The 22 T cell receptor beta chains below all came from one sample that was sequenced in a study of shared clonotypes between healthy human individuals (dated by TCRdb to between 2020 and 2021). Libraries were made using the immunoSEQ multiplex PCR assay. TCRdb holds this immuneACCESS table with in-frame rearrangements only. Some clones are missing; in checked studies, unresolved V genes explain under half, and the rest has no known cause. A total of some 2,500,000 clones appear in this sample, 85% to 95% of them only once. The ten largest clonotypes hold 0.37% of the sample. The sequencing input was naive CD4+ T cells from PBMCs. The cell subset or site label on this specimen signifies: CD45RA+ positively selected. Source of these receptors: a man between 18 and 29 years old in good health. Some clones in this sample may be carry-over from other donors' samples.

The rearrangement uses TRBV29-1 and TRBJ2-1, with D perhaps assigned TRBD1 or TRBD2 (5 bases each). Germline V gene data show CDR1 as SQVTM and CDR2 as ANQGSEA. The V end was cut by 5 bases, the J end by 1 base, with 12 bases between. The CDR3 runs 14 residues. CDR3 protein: CSVREGRSYNEQFF. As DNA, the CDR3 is TGCAGCGTTCGAGAGGGACGATCCTACAATGAGCAGTTCTTC.

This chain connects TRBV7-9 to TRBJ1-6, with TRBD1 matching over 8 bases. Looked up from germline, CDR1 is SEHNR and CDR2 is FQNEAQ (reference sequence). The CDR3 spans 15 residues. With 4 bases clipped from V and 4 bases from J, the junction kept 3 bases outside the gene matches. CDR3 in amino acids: CASSSTGGYNSPLHF. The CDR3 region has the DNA TGTGCCAGCAGCTCAACAGGGGGATATAATTCACCCCTCCACTTT.

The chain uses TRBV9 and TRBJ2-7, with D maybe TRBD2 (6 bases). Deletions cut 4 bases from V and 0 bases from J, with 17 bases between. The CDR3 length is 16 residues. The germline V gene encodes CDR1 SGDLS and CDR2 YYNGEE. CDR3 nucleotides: TGTGCCAGCAGCCCCCGGGAGAGCCCGGTCTCCTACGAGCAGTACTTC. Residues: CASSPRESPVSYEQYF.

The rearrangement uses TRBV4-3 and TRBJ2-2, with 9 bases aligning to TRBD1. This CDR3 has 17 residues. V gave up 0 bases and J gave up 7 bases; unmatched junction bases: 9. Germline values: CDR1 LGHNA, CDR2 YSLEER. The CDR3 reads CASSQDHRTGAVGELFF. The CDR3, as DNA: TGCGCCAGCAGCCAAGATCATCGGACAGGGGCGGTCGGGGAGCTGTTTTTT.

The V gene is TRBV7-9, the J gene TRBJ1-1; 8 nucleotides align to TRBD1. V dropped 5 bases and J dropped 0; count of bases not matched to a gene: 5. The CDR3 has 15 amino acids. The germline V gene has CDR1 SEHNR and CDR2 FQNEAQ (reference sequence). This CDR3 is CASSPGTGMNTEAFF. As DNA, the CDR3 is TGTGCCAGCAGCCCCGGGACAGGAATGAACACTGAAGCTTTCTTT.

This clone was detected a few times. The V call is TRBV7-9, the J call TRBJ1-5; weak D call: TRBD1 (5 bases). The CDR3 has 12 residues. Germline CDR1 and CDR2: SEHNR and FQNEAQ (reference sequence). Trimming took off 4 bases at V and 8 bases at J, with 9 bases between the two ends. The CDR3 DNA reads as TGTGCCAGCAGCTCCCTGGGGGAGCCCCAGCATTTT. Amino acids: CASSSLGEPQHF.

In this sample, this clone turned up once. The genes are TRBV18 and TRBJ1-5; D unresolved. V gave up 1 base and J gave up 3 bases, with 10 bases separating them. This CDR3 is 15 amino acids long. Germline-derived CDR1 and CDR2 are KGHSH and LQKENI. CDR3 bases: TGTGCCAGCTCACCACAAACGGCGAACAATCAGCCCCAGCATTTT. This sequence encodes CASSPQTANNQPQHF.

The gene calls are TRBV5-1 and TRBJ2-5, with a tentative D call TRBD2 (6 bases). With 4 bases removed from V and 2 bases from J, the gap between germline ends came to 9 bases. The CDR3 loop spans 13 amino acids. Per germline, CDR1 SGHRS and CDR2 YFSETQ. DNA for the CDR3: TGCGCCAGCAGCCGCGGGATTCAAGAGACCCAGTACTTC. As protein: CASSRGIQETQYF. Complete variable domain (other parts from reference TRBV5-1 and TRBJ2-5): KAGVTQTPRYLIKTRGQQVTLSCSPISGHRSVSWYQQTPGQGLQFLFEYFSETQRNKGNFPGRFSGRQFSNSRSEMNVSTLELGDSALYLCASSRGIQETQYFGPGTRLLVL.

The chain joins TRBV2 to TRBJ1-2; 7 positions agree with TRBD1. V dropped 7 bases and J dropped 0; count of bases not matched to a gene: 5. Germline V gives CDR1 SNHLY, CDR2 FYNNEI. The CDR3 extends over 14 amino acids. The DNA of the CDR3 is TGTGCCAGCACCTCGACAGGGTCTAACTATGGCTACACCTTC. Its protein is CASTSTGSNYGYTF.

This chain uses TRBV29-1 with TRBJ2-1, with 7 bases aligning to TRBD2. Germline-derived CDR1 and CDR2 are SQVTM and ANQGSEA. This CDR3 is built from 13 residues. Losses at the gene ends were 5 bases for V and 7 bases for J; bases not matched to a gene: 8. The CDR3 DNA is TGCAGCGTTCTCCGGACTAGAGATAATGAGCAGTTCTTC. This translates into CSVLRTRDNEQFF.

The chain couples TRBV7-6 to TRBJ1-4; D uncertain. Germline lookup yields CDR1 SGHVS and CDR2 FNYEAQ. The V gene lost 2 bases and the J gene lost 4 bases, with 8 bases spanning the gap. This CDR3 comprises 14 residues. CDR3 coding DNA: TGTGCCAGCAGCTTATTCGGAGTTAATGAAAAACTGTTTTTT. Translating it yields CASSLFGVNEKLFF. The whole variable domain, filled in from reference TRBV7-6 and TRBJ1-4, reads GAGVSQSPRYKVTKRGQDVALRCDPISGHVSLYWYRQALGQGPEFLTYFNYEAQQDKSGLPNDRFSAERPEGSISTLTIQRTEQRDSAMYRCASSLFGVNEKLFFGSGTQLSVL.

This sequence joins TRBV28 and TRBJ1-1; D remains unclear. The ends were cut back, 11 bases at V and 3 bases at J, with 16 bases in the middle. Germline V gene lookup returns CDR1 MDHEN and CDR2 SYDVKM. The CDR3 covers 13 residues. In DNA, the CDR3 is TGTGCCTGTATTAACGGGGTGTACACTGAAGCTTTCTTT. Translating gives CACINGVYTEAFF.

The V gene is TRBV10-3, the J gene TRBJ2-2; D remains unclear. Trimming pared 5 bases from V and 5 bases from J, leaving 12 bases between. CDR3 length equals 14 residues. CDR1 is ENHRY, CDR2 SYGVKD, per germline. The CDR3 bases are TGTGCCATCAGTACACAGACGGTAACCGGGGAGCTGTTTTTT. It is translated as CAISTQTVTGELFF.

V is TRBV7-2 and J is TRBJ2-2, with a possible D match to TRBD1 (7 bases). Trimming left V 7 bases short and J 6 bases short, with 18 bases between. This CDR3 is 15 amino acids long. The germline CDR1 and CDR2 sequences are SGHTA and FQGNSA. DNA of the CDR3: TGTGCCAGCACCCTACGGGGCAGGGGGGCCGGGGAGCTGTTTTTT. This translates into CASTLRGRGAGELFF.

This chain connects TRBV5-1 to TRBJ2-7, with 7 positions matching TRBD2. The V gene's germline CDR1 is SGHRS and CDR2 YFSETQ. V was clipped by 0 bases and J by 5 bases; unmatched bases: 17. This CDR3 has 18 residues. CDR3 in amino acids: CASSLGRVREIPGDEQYF. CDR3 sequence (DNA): TGCGCCAGCAGCTTGGGGAGGGTGCGGGAGATCCCGGGCGACGAGCAGTACTTC.

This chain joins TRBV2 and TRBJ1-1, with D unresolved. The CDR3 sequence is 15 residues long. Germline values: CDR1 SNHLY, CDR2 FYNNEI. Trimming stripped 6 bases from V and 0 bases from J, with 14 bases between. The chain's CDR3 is CASRANSIMNTEAFF. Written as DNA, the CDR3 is TGTGCCAGCAGGGCCAACTCTATCATGAACACTGAAGCTTTCTTT.

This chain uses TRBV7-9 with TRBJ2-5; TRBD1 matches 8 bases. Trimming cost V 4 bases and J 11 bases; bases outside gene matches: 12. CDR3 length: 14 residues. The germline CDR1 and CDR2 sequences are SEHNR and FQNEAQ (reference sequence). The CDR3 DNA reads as TGTGCCAGCAGCTCACAAAACGACAGGGGAGAGCAGTACTTC. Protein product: CASSSQNDRGEQYF.

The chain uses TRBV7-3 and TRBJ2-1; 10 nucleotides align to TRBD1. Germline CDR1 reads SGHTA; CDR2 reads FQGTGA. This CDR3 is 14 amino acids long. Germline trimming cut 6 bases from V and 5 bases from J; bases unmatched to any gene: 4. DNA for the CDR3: TGTGCCAGCAGTCGGGACAGGGGTCACAATGAGCAGTTCTTC. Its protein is CASSRDRGHNEQFF.

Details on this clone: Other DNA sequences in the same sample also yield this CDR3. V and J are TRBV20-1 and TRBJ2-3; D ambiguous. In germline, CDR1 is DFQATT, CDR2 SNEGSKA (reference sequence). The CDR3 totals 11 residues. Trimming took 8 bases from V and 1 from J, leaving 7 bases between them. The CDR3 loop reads CSTRGTDTQYF. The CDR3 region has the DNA TGCAGTACACGGGGCACAGATACGCAGTATTTT.

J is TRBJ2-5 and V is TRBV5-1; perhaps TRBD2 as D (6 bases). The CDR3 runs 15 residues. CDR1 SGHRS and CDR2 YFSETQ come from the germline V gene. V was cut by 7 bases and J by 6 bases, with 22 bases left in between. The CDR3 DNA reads TGCGCCAGCCGGGAGTCCGCCCCTGGGACGAAGACCCAGTACTTC. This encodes CASRESAPGTKTQYF.

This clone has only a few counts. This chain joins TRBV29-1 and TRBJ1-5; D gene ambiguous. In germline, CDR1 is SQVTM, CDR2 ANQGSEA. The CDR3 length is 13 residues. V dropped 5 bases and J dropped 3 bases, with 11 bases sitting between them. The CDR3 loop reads CSVTVSPNQPQHF. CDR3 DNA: TGCAGCGTTACGGTCAGCCCCAATCAGCCCCAGCATTTT.

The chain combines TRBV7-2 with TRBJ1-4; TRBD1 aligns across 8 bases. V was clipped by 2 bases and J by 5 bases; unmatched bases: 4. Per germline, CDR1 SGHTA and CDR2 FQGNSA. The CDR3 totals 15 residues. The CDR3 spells CASSLFYRGNEKLFF. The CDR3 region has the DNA TGTGCCAGCAGCTTATTTTACAGGGGGAATGAAAAACTGTTTTTT.